The subject of this entry is one T cell receptor (beta chain). Looked up from germline, CDR1 is SGHTA and CDR2 is FQGTGA. The CDR3 runs 15 residues. V gave up 5 bases and J gave up 6 bases; unmatched junction bases: 9. cDNA reverse transcribed from extracted RNA served as the sequencing template. Repertoires were generated with immunoSEQ multiplex PCR, while TCRdb's copy carries only in-frame clones and drops some. The sample records about 210,000 clones, approximately 40% being singletons. These data originate in a study of CD8+ T cells in alopecia areata. This sample's treatment: oral pan-JAK inhibitor, 5-10 mg twice daily.

This material consisted of CD4+ T cells sorted from blood, taken between weeks 36 and 40, from a patient treated with tofacitinib. The chain recombines TRBV7-3 with TRBJ2-1; 8 bases are shared with TRBD2. The clonotype originates from a human donor with alopecia areata. The CDR3: CASSTGLGYRNEQFF. CDR3 coding DNA: TGTGCCAGCAGCACGGGACTAGGTTACCGCAATGAGCAGTTCTTC.